These T cell receptor beta chains were read from a single sample in a study of radiation and T cells in renal cell carcinoma. The method was immunoSEQ multiplex PCR; TCRdb's version includes in-frame clones alone and lacks a portion of them. The repertoire includes about 60,000 clones, roughly 79% of them detected once, and about 7% sits in the top ten. Sequencing was performed on blood, taken from a patient whose treatment included radiotherapy and nephrectomy. All receptors come from a man between 60 and 70 years old with renal cell carcinoma. CDR3s include the opening cysteine and the closing phenylalanine or tryptophan. Each record gives: V gene, D gene, clone size, J gene, CDR3 protein, CDR3 DNA. The D gene is left open where the match is weak. A clone size is listed for some rows: how often the clone was seen (once, few, many), or a class if it is expanded.

TRBV19	.	.	TRBJ1-2	CASSLELFQGYGYTF	TGTGCCAGTAGTCTCGAACTCTTTCAGGGGTATGGCTACACCTTC
TRBV10-3	.	.	TRBJ2-2	CAISERGAPTGELFF	TGTGCCATCAGTGAAAGAGGGGCGCCTACCGGGGAGCTGTTTTTT
TRBV14	TRBD2	.	TRBJ2-3	CASTGGLRTDTQYF	TGTGCCAGCACGGGGGGTCTACGGACAGATACGCAGTATTTT
TRBV6-1	.	once	TRBJ1-2	CASSENVVQGYTF	TGTGCCAGCAGTGAAAACGTGGTACAGGGCTACACCTTC
TRBV11-3	TRBD1	few	TRBJ2-5	CASSLAGTAQETQYF	TGTGCCAGCAGCTTAGCCGGGACAGCCCAAGAGACCCAGTACTTC
TRBV28	.	.	TRBJ1-1	CASSLVSEAFF	TGTGCCAGCAGCCTTGTGTCTGAAGCTTTCTTT
TRBV6-1	TRBD1	few	TRBJ1-2	CASSPGTGVAYGYTF	TGTGCCAGCAGCCCCGGGACAGGGGTCGCCTATGGCTACACCTTC
TRBV7-2	TRBD2	.	TRBJ2-1	CASSLMGLAVMSSYNEQFF	TGTGCCAGCAGCTTAATGGGACTAGCGGTTATGAGCTCCTACAATGAGCAGTTCTTC
TRBV11-3	TRBD2	.	TRBJ2-2	CASLLQIAGGTGELFF	TGTGCCAGCCTCCTTCAGATAGCGGGGGGCACCGGGGAGCTGTTTTTT
TRBV7-2	.	.	TRBJ2-1	CASSLGGADNEQFF	TGTGCCAGCAGCTTGGGTGGGGCGGACAATGAGCAGTTCTTC
TRBV19	TRBD1	once	TRBJ2-5	CASSAMQGDQETQYF	TGTGCCAGTAGTGCGATGCAGGGGGACCAAGAGACCCAGTACTTC
TRBV29-1	TRBD2	.	TRBJ2-5	CSAAPSGIEETQYF	TGCAGCGCCGCCCCTAGCGGGATTGAAGAGACCCAGTACTTC
TRBV11-2	TRBD1	.	TRBJ1-1	CASSGRQGGEAFF	TGTGCCAGCAGCGGTCGACAGGGGGGTGAAGCTTTCTTT
TRBV27	TRBD1	.	TRBJ2-7	CASRSRDSIIYEQYF	TGTGCCAGCAGGAGCCGGGACAGTATTATCTACGAGCAGTACTTC
TRBV5-5	.	.	TRBJ2-5	CASGPGGGREETQYF	TGTGCCAGCGGACCTGGAGGGGGGCGAGAGGAGACCCAGTACTTC
TRBV7-6	TRBD1	.	TRBJ2-7	CASSLAAGGQGRILPYEQYF	TGTGCCAGCAGCTTAGCGGCAGGAGGACAGGGGCGGATTCTCCCCTACGAGCAGTACTTC
TRBV30	TRBD1	.	TRBJ1-5	CAWSPSVTGGPQHF	TGTGCCTGGAGTCCTAGCGTTACAGGGGGCCCCCAGCATTTT
TRBV19	.	once	TRBJ1-5	CASSIEGVLLRQPQHF	TGTGCCAGTAGTATTGAAGGAGTGCTGTTGCGGCAGCCCCAGCATTTT
TRBV10-3	TRBD1	once	TRBJ2-3	CAIRGQGRADTQYF	TGTGCCATCCGTGGACAGGGAAGGGCAGATACGCAGTATTTT
TRBV4-1	.	.	TRBJ2-3	CASSQGELTLTDTQYF	TGCGCCAGCAGCCAAGGGGAACTAACTCTCACAGATACGCAGTATTTT
TRBV19	.	.	TRBJ1-1	CASTPDGKQYTEAFF	TGTGCCAGTACCCCGGACGGGAAACAGTACACTGAAGCTTTCTTT
TRBV10-3	.	.	TRBJ1-4	CAISDRQTHATNEKLFF	TGTGCCATCAGTGACCGACAGACTCACGCAACTAATGAAAAACTGTTTTTT
TRBV14	TRBD1	.	TRBJ2-4	CASSQEGQGGHIQYF	TGTGCCAGCAGCCAAGAGGGACAGGGTGGACACATTCAGTACTTC
TRBV10-3	.	.	TRBJ2-6	CAISGGVSGANVLTF	TGTGCCATCAGTGGAGGGGTCTCTGGAGCCAACGTCCTGACTTTC
TRBV19	TRBD1	once	TRBJ2-6	CATQGAGANVLTF	TGTGCCACCCAGGGGGCTGGGGCCAACGTCCTGACTTTC
TRBV7-6	.	.	TRBJ1-5	CANSLEQNQPQHF	TGTGCCAACAGCTTAGAACAGAATCAGCCCCAGCATTTT
TRBV7-2	.	.	TRBJ1-2	CASSLIFTGSGGYTF	TGTGCCAGCAGCTTAATTTTTACAGGGTCTGGTGGCTACACCTTC
TRBV19	.	once	TRBJ1-5	CASSSGPADQPQHF	TGTGCCAGTAGTTCCGGGCCCGCGGATCAGCCCCAGCATTTT
TRBV5-8	TRBD2	.	TRBJ2-1	CASSLGTSWDQQFF	TGTGCCAGCAGCCTGGGGACTAGCTGGGATCAGCAGTTCTTC
TRBV7-2	.	.	TRBJ1-1	CASSLEGGGTEAFF	TGTGCCAGCAGCTTAGAGGGGGGCGGAACTGAAGCTTTCTTT
TRBV27	TRBD1	.	TRBJ2-7	CASRSIRTGGFDEQYF	TGTGCCAGCAGGAGTATTAGGACAGGGGGTTTCGACGAGCAGTACTTC
TRBV19	.	.	TRBJ2-1	CASSIVKGSYNEQFF	TGTGCCAGTAGTATTGTGAAGGGCTCCTACAATGAGCAGTTCTTC
TRBV9	.	many	TRBJ1-1	CASSVTGSGTEAFF	TGTGCCAGCAGCGTAACAGGGTCAGGCACTGAAGCTTTCTTT
TRBV2	.	.	TRBJ2-6	CASTSGTAYSGANVLTF	TGTGCCAGCACATCCGGGACGGCCTACTCTGGGGCCAACGTCCTGACTTTC
TRBV6-5	.	.	TRBJ1-2	CASRGYGYTF	TGTGCCAGCAGGGGGTACGGCTACACCTTC
TRBV29-1	TRBD2	.	TRBJ2-2	CSVALAGVSGELFF	TGCAGCGTTGCACTAGCGGGAGTGAGCGGGGAGCTGTTTTTT
TRBV7-8	.	.	TRBJ1-5	CASSPARISNQPQHF	TGTGCCAGCAGCCCTGCCCGGATTAGCAATCAGCCCCAGCATTTT
TRBV9	.	.	TRBJ1-1	CASSVDGGKRNTEAFF	TGTGCCAGCAGCGTAGATGGGGGGAAAAGGAACACTGAAGCTTTCTTT
TRBV11-2	.	.	TRBJ1-1	CASSLVPTKAEAFF	TGTGCCAGCAGCTTAGTCCCCACCAAGGCTGAAGCTTTCTTT
TRBV18	.	.	TRBJ2-5	CASSPQQSETQYF	TGTGCCAGCTCACCACAACAGTCTGAGACCCAGTACTTC
TRBV5-1	.	.	TRBJ1-1	CASSLAVGMNTEAFF	TGCGCCAGCAGCTTGGCCGTAGGGATGAACACTGAAGCTTTCTTT
TRBV19	.	.	TRBJ2-5	CASSISPGSGQYF	TGTGCCAGTAGTATAAGCCCGGGAAGTGGGCAGTACTTC
TRBV30	.	.	TRBJ2-3	CASGRGDSTDTQYF	TGTGCCTCAGGGAGGGGGGATAGCACAGATACGCAGTATTTT
TRBV19	.	.	TRBJ1-2	CASSISDRSSDYGYTF	TGTGCCAGTAGTATATCCGACCGAAGTAGTGACTATGGCTACACCTTC
TRBV4-3	.	once	TRBJ1-5	CASSQGRNQPQHF	TGCGCCAGCAGCCAAGGGAGGAATCAGCCCCAGCATTTT
TRBV6-6	.	once	TRBJ1-6	CAHGAGYNSPLHF	TGTGCCCACGGAGCTGGCTATAATTCACCCCTCCACTTT
TRBV14	.	.	TRBJ1-2	CASSQVEGGRYGYTF	TGTGCCAGCAGCCAAGTAGAAGGAGGCCGCTATGGCTACACCTTC
TRBV6-1	.	.	TRBJ2-3	CASSAPPAGADTQYF	TGTGCCAGCAGTGCCCCCCCGGCGGGCGCAGATACGCAGTATTTT
TRBV15	TRBD1	.	TRBJ1-2	CATSRTGGYGYTF	TGTGCCACCAGCAGGACAGGGGGTTATGGCTACACCTTC
TRBV2	.	.	TRBJ1-1	CASNGNTEAFF	TGTGCCAGCAATGGGAACACTGAAGCTTTCTTT
TRBV5-1	TRBD2	.	TRBJ2-2	CASSLGLAGGPGTGELFF	TGCGCCAGCAGCCTGGGACTAGCGGGAGGGCCGGGCACCGGGGAGCTGTTTTTT
TRBV5-5	.	.	TRBJ1-1	CASSLSIGTEAFF	TGTGCCAGCAGCTTATCTATTGGGACTGAAGCTTTCTTT
TRBV30	.	.	TRBJ1-3	CAWSVRDGASGNTIYF	TGTGCCTGGAGTGTTAGGGACGGCGCCTCTGGAAACACCATATATTTT
TRBV6-1	.	few	TRBJ1-6	CASSEARGKSPLHF	TGTGCCAGCAGTGAAGCCAGAGGAAAGTCACCCCTCCACTTT
TRBV19	.	many	TRBJ2-6	CASSRQGLGANVLTF	TGTGCCAGTAGTAGGCAGGGGCTTGGGGCCAACGTCCTGACTTTC
TRBV29-1	TRBD1	.	TRBJ2-1	CSVGTGGSYNEQFF	TGCAGCGTTGGGACAGGCGGGTCGTACAATGAGCAGTTCTTC
TRBV30	.	.	TRBJ1-4	CAWSLTGFNEKLFF	TGTGCCTGGAGCCTGACAGGTTTTAATGAAAAACTGTTTTTT